This TCR beta chain was captured in a study of shared clonotypes between healthy human individuals. Study observations and caveats: It was observed that 5% to 6% of naive CD4 clonotypes were shared across several donors.

Details on this clone: Its antigen is not identified. Other DNA sequences of this sample code for an identical CDR3.

Per germline, CDR1 SGHRS and CDR2 YFSETQ. V was pared by 0 bases and J by 0 bases, with 6 bases between. The CDR3 runs to 15 residues. Some clones are missing from TCRdb's copy, which holds only in-frame ones; the method was immunoSEQ multiplex PCR. The table records about 1.5 million clones, roughly 96% of them present only once. The sequenced material came from naive CD4+ T cells sorted from blood. Documented subset: CD45RA+ positively selected. The receptor comes from a man aged 25-45 years in good health. J is TRBJ2-2 and V is TRBV5-1; a possible D gene is TRBD1 (5 bases). The CDR3 DNA reads as TGCGCCAGCAGCTTGGGACAGACGAACACCGGGGAGCTGTTTTTT. Its translation: CASSLGQTNTGELFF.